This T cell receptor beta chain emerged from a study of blood T cell repertoires in COVID-19. Study at large: Sample material is recorded as cDNA or gDNA derived from T cells, B-cell-depleted T cells, or PBMCs.

Generated by immunoSEQ multiplex PCR, the TCRdb table keeps only in-frame clones and is missing some. The table lists thousands of clones, around 88% of them singletons. Input material: peripheral blood. The sequence derives from a man aged 70-80 years with COVID-19, enrolled during active disease.

CDR3 sequence (DNA): TGTGCCAGCAGCCCGGGACAGGGCCCTAATTCACCCCTCCACTTT. This codes for CASSPGQGPNSPLHF. The chain combines TRBV7-9 with TRBJ1-6; 9 bases fit TRBD1. The length of the CDR3 is 15 residues. The germline gives CDR1 SEHNR, CDR2 FQNEAQ (reference sequence). V lost 5 bases to trimming and J lost 6 bases; unmatched junction nucleotides: 5.